Given below is one TCR beta chain in context. The antigen remains unidentified. Scientists amplified the TCR beta CDR3 regions from RNA transcripts. An initial RT-PCR round employing HTBI primers preceded a second-round multiplex PCR. TCRdb redid the calling of the multiplex PCR reads with MiXCR, one entry per CDR3 protein. The data contain 200,000 to 250,000 distinct CDR3 sequences, around 50% of them singletons. This sample was included in a study of Graves' ophthalmopathy and Graves' hyperthyroidism. Study-level results: Blood also contained most of the expanded thyroid clonotypes above 0.001 frequency. For predicting ophthalmopathy progression, the model had about 66% sensitivity and approximately 72% specificity. Separation of ophthalmopathy from stable hyperthyroidism was achieved by a 13-signature model, at about 89% sensitivity and roughly 77% specificity.

The trim removed 0 bases at V and 6 bases at J, leaving 1 base unmatched. The CDR3 extends over 14 amino acids. Germline values: CDR1 WNHNN, CDR2 SYGVQD (reference sequence). Exclusion covered patients with other autoimmune diseases or uncontrolled infections (as well as pregnancy or lactation). This sequence originates from an adult man with Graves' ophthalmopathy. The V call is TRBV10-1, the J call TRBJ2-7, with 11 bases aligning to TRBD1. The source material was peripheral blood. CDR3 sequence reads: CASSESGTGGEQYF. The DNA for the CDR3 is TGCGCCAGCAGTGAGTCCGGGACAGGGGGCGAGCAGTACTTC.